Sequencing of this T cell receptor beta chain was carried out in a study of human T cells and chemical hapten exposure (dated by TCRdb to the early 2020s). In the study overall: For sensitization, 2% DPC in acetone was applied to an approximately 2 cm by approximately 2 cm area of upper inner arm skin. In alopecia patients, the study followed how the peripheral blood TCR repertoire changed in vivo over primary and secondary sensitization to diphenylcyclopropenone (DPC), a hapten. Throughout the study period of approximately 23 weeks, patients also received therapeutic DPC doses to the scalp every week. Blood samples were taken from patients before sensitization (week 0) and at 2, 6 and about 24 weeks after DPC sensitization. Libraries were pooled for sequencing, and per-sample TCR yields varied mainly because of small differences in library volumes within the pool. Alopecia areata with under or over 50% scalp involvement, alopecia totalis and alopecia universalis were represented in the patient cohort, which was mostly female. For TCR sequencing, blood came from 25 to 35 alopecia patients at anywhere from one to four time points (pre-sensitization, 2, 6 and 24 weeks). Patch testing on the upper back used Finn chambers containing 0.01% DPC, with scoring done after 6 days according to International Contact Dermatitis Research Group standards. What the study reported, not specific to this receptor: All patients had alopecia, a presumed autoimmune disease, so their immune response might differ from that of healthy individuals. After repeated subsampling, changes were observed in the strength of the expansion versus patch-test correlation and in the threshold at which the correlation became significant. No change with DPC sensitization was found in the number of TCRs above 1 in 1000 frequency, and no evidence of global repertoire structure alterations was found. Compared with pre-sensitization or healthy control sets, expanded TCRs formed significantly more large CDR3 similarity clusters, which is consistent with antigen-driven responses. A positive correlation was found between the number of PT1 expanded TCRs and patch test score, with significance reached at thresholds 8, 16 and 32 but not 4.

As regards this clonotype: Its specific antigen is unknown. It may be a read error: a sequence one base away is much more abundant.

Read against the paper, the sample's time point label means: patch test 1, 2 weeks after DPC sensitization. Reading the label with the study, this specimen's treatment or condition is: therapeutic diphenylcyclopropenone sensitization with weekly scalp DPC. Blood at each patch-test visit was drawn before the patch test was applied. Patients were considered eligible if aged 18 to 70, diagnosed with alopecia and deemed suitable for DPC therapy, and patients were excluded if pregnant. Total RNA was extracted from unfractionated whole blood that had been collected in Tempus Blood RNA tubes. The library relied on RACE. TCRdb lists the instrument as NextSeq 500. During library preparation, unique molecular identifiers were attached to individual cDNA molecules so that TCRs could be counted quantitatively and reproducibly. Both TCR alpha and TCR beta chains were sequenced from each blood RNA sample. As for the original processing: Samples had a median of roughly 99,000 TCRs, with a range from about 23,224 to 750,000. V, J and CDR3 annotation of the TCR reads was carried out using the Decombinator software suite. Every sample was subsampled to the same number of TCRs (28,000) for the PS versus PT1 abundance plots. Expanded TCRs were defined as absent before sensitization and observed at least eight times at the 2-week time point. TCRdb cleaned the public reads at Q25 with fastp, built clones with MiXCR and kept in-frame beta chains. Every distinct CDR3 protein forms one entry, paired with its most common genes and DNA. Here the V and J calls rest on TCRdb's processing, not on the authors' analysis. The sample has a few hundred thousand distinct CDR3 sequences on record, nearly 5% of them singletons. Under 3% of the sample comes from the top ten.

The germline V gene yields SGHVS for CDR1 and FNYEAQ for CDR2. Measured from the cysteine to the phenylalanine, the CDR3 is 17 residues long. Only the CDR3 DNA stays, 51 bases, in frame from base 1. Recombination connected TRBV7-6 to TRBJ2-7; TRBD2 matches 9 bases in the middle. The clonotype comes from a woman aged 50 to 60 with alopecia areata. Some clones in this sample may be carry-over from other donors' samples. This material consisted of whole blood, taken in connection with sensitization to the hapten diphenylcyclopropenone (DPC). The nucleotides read TGTTCCAGCAGCCCTACCCTTGATAGCGGGGGTTCCTACGAGCAGTACTTC. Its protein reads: CSSSPTLDSGGSYEQYF.